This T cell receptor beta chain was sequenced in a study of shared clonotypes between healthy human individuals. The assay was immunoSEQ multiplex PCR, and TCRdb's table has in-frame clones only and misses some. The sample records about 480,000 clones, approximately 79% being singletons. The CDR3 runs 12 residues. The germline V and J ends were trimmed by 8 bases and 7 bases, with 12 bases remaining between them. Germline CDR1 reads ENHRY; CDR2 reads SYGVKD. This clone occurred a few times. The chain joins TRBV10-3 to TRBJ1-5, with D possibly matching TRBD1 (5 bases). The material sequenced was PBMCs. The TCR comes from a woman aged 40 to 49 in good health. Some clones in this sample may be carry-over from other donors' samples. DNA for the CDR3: TGTGCCATCGGGGGGTGGATGCAGCCCCAGCATTTT. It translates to CAIGGWMQPQHF.